This TCR beta chain was obtained from a study of neurological immune-mediated disorders (dated by TCRdb to between 2018 and 2021). Broadly, across the study: The study compared peripheral blood TCR-beta repertoires of HTLV-I-associated myelopathy (HAM/TSP) patients, multiple sclerosis patients and healthy controls using UMI-based sequencing. Longitudinal samples, technical triplicates and paired sorted CD4+ and CD8+ T-cell subsets, alongside PBMC samples, were included among the roughly 110 TCR-beta libraries. The cohort comprised 65 to 75 subjects: roughly 14 HAM/TSP patients, 35 or so multiple sclerosis patients and 20 healthy controls.

Blood bank volunteers in Maryland, USA served as the healthy controls. Libraries from unsorted PBMCs were made from 2 million PBMCs kept in RNAlater at -80 degrees C until RNA extraction. Peripheral blood was subjected to Ficoll-Hypaque density gradient centrifugation to isolate PBMCs, which were then cryopreserved in liquid nitrogen. General findings and caveats noted by the study authors: Across subjects, expanded clones never shared an identical CDR3 amino acid sequence, which suggests that the TCR-beta repertoires in every group were private. TCR clonal expansion was highest in HAM/TSP patients and lowest in MS patients, with MS patients falling below even healthy controls.

cDNA was synthesized by template-switch 5'RACE using a primer with a 10-nucleotide random unique molecular identifier that tagged each TCR transcript. Over 180 million TCR-beta sequences, covering 15-18 subjects, were produced in each sequencing run. The RNeasy kit was used for extraction of total RNA. The KAPA Real-time Library Amplification kit was used to amplify TCR-beta VDJ regions with primers targeting the TCR constant region and the 5'RACE anchor. Sample indexes and Illumina adaptors were added in a first PCR, after which library yield was increased in a second PCR. The roughly 650 bp TCR product was size-selected on a 2% E-gel SizeSelection system after Ampure bead purification. Before pooling, libraries had their quality checked on a Bioanalyzer, their concentration measured with Qubit, and their quantity determined with the Kapa Library Quantification kit. An Illumina HiSeq 2500 sequenced the libraries paired-end 2 x 150 bp. To increase sequence diversity, roughly 25-31% phiX was spiked into each library pool. Per the original workflow: The UMI-based MiGEC pipeline processed quality-filtered reads and removed over 80% of raw TCR sequences during error correction. VDJ genes were aligned to IMGT germline references, and each clonotype was defined by a unique CDR3 amino acid sequence together with V-J genes. Clonal expansion, Shannon diversity, and CDR3 relatedness (CalcPairwiseDistances, ClusterSamples) were evaluated with VDJtools, and phylogenetic trees were built with CLCbio workbench. Expanded clones were defined as having at least 8 unique UMIs, based on coefficient-of-variation modelling across technical triplicates. Through fastp at Q25 and MiXCR, TCRdb rebuilt clones from the public reads, retaining in-frame beta chains. A single entry per CDR3 protein holds the most common genes and DNA from its merged rows. These V and J calls are TCRdb output, not the study's own analysis. A total of 50,000 or so distinct CDR3 sequences appear in this sample, roughly 17% of them only once. The ten largest clones take up roughly 4.5% of the sample.

Ten or more counts support this clonotype. Its antigen is still unknown. Nothing much larger sits one base from this clone, and base qualities are not available. The CDR3, cysteine through phenylalanine, is 17 amino acids long. The CDR3 DNA has 51 bases and is translated from base 1. Via the germline V gene, CDR1 is ENHRY and CDR2 SYGVKD. A distance of 19 bases separates the germline ends of V and J, which lose 2 bases and 4 bases respectively. The sequence was collected from a man aged 55 to 69 in good health. The sequence joins TRBV10-3 to TRBJ2-3; matching of 5 bases hints at TRBD2 as the D gene. Sequencing was performed on PBMCs. The CDR3 amino acid sequence is: CAISELSGGQVADTQYF. The nucleotides read TGTGCCATCAGTGAGCTGTCAGGCGGGCAGGTGGCAGATACGCAGTATTTT.